This entry is about one TCR beta chain. Recent vaccinations or acute infections were absent in the healthy HIV-negative adult donors. This specimen comes from a study of shared clonotypes between healthy human individuals. Unsorted PBMC DNA was sequenced on ten immunoSEQ deep assay plates. Authors' processing steps: As immunoSEQ supplied junction-only sequences (without quality scores), filtering differed. The assay was immunoSEQ multiplex PCR, and TCRdb's table has in-frame clones only and misses some. That table is the source of V, J and clone size, and D and trimming were worked out from the DNA. The table has approximately 440,000 clones, 75% to 80% seen once. The CDR3 sequence is 17 residues long. Germline V gene sequence: CDR1 SGHRS, CDR2 YFSETQ. Trimming removed 0 bases at V and 1 base at J, with 14 bases between.

The material sequenced was PBMCs. The origin of this receptor is a woman in her thirties or forties in good health. Some clones in this sample may be carry-over from other donors' samples. The V call is TRBV5-1, the J call TRBJ2-1; D is unclear. The CDR3 nucleotides read TGCGCCAGCAGCTTGGACCGACTCATCATATCCTACAATGAGCAGTTCTTC. Translating gives CASSLDRLIISYNEQFF.